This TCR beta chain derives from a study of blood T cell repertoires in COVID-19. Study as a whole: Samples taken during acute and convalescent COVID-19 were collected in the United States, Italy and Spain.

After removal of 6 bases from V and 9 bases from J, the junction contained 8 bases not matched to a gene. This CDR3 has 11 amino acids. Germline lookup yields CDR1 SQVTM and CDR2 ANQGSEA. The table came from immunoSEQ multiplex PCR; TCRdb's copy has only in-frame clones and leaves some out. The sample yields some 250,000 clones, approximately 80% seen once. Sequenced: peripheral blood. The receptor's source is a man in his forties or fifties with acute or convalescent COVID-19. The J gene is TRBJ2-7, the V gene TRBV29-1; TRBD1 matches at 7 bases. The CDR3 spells CSVALRDRQYF. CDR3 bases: TGCAGCGTCGCTCTCCGGGACAGGCAGTACTTC.